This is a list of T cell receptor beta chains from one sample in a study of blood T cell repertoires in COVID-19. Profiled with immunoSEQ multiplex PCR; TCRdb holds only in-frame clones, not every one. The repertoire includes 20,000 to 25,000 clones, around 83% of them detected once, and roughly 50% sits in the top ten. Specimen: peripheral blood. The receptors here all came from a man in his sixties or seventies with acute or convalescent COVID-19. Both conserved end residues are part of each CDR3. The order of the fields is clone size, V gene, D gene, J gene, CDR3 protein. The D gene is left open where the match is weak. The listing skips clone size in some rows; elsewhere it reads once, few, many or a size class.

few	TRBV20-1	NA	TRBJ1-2	CSASTTQVGYGYTF
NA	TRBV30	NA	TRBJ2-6	CAEGGGLSGANVLTF
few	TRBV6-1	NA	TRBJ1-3	CASSGPAGGWSGNTIYF
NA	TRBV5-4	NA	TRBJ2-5	CASSLEIAASETQYF
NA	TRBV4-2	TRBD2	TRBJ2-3	CASSQDRLAGGEDTQYF
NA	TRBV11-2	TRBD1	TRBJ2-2	CASSSTTGVATGELFF
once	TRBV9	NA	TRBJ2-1	CASSGQEPVYNEQFF
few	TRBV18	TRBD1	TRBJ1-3	CASSPRGIQGVTGNTIYF
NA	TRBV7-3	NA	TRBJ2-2	CASGDRNTGELFF
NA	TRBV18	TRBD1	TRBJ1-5	CASSLDREQPQHF
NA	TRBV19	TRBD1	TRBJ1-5	CASSSDRVGNQPQHF
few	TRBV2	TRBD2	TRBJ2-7	CASSVRLAAFYEQYF
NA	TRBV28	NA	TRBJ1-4	CASSLSPGDGKLFF
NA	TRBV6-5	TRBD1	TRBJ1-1	CASRTGVGTEAFF
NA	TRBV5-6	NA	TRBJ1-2	CASSQTRRDGYTF
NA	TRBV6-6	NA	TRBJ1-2	CASSGPGTNIGGYTF
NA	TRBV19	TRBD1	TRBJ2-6	CASSTTGAGANVLTF
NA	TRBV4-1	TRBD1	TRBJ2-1	CASSWDRVSYNEQFF
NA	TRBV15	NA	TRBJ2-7	CATSRGLNSYSYEQYF
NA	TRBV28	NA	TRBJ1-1	CASSLPGQNTEAFF
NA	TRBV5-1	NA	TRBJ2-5	CASSPRQRETQYF
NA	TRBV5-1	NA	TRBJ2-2	CASSLALITGTGELFF
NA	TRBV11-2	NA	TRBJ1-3	CASSSSPGNTIYF
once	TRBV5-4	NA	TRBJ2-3	CASSTRDSDTQYF